This T cell receptor (beta chain) stems from a study of Ad26.COV2.S vaccination and SARS-CoV-2 variants. Whole-study context: Within the COV1001 Ad26.COV2.S trial arm, the donor was enrolled. Each vaccinee took Ad26.COV2.S intramuscularly, once or twice 56 days apart. The study, taken as a whole, reports: The breadth of spike-specific CD8+ and CD4+ T cell responses after vaccination was reportedly substantial. An underestimation of total T cell responses may have resulted from the TCR breadth and depth analyses.

Sample treatment: some 20 received Ad26.COV2.S at low or high dose, single or two shots; 5 received placebo; per-sample allocation not given. Each sample was drawn 63 days after the first injection (of vaccine or placebo). The CDR3 loop spans 10 amino acids. Deletions cut 6 bases from V and 10 bases from J, with 9 bases between. Profiled with immunoSEQ multiplex PCR; TCRdb holds only in-frame clones, not every one. This table holds approximately 300,000 clones, about 85% found once. To note about this clone: Its target is unknown.

The sequencing used peripheral blood, collected in a trial of Ad26.COV2.S vaccine versus placebo. The rearrangement uses TRBV23-1 and TRBJ1-1, with a tentative D call TRBD1 (5 bases). TRBV23-1 is known as an ORF, though its function is uncertain. This sequence originates from a person aged 18-65 years who received the Ad26.COV2.S COVID-19 vaccine or a placebo. Here the CDR3 reads CASRPGGAFF. CDR3 nucleotide sequence: TGCGCCAGCAGACCGGGGGGAGCTTTCTTT.